Listed below are T cell receptor beta chains from one sample, sequenced in a study of neoadjuvant anti-PD-1 for oral cavity cancer. Measured with immunoSEQ multiplex PCR; TCRdb has only the in-frame clones, and not every one. The sample contains approximately 14,000 clones, approximately 71% of which appear only once. The sample in question was PBMCs, obtained before nivolumab (anti-PD-1) treatment. The receptors were gathered from a person aged 35-80 years with oral cavity squamous cell carcinoma. The CDR3 runs from the conserved cysteine through the conserved F or W. Each record gives: D gene, CDR3 length, J gene, V gene, clone size, CDR3 protein, CDR3 DNA. The D gene is left open where the match is weak. Size is omitted from some rows. Given values are once, few, many or a class for expanded clones.

TRBD2 | 15 | TRBJ2-1 | TRBV5-1 | - | CASAAGTIANNEQFF | TGCGCCAGCGCGGCGGGGACTATAGCCAACAATGAGCAGTTCTTC
- | 13 | TRBJ2-7 | TRBV9 | - | CASGRGGPSEQYF | TGTGCCAGCGGACGAGGGGGACCGTCCGAGCAGTACTTC
- | 16 | TRBJ2-3 | TRBV4-1 | few | CASSQMGSGSTDTQYF | TGCGCCAGCAGCCAAATGGGAAGCGGAAGCACAGATACGCAGTATTTT
- | 12 | TRBJ2-7 | TRBV15 | - | CATSRANYEQYF | TGTGCCACCAGCAGAGCCAACTACGAGCAGTACTTC
TRBD1 | 16 | TRBJ2-2 | TRBV5-8 | - | CASSLLEGADTGELFF | TGTGCCAGCAGCTTGTTAGAGGGGGCGGACACCGGGGAGCTGTTTTTT
- | 14 | TRBJ1-2 | TRBV30 | - | CAWSVRGTANGYTF | TGTGCCTGGAGTGTACGAGGGACGGCAAATGGCTACACCTTC
- | 13 | TRBJ1-5 | TRBV30 | - | CAWSSGEGRPQHF | TGTGCCTGGAGTAGCGGCGAAGGGCGGCCCCAGCATTTT
TRBD1 | 16 | TRBJ1-1 | TRBV5-6 | - | CASSPGQGWMNTEAFF | TGTGCCAGCAGCCCGGGACAGGGGTGGATGAACACTGAAGCTTTCTTT
- | 16 | TRBJ2-2 | TRBV7-9 | - | CASSHTSGRGTGELFF | TGTGCCAGCAGCCACACATCCGGGAGAGGCACCGGGGAGCTGTTTTTT
TRBD1 | 14 | TRBJ1-2 | TRBV15 | - | CATSPRRTGYGYTF | TGTGCCACCAGCCCCCGAAGGACAGGCTATGGCTACACCTTC
- | 13 | TRBJ1-2 | TRBV5-4 | - | CASSRDGNYGYTF | TGTGCCAGCAGTCGTGACGGCAACTATGGCTACACCTTC
TRBD1 | 14 | TRBJ2-7 | TRBV5-1 | - | CASSSLRQGPEQYF | TGCGCCAGCAGCTCCCTCCGACAGGGGCCCGAGCAGTACTTC
- | 14 | TRBJ2-7 | TRBV30 | once | CAWRATGLTYEQYF | TGTGCCTGGAGAGCAACAGGATTAACCTACGAGCAGTACTTC
- | 15 | TRBJ2-3 | TRBV7-6 | - | CASSLGIDLTDTQYF | TGTGCCAGCAGCTTAGGGATAGATCTTACAGATACGCAGTATTTT
TRBD2 | 19 | TRBJ2-1 | TRBV11-2 | - | CASSLALAAEITLYNEQFF | TGTGCCAGCAGCTTAGCACTAGCGGCCGAAATTACCTTATACAATGAGCAGTTCTTC
- | 12 | TRBJ2-1 | TRBV19 | - | CASSRRANEQFF | TGTGCCAGTAGCAGGCGGGCGAATGAGCAGTTCTTC
- | 14 | TRBJ1-4 | TRBV7-9 | - | CASSLVGSNEKLFF | TGTGCCAGCAGCTTAGTCGGCAGCAATGAAAAACTGTTTTTT
- | 15 | TRBJ2-1 | TRBV5-4 | once | CASSSPRSSYNEQFF | TGTGCCAGCAGCTCACCTCGGAGCTCCTACAATGAGCAGTTCTTC
- | 12 | TRBJ2-3 | TRBV7-8 | - | CASRFNTDTQYF | TGTGCCAGCAGGTTCAACACAGATACGCAGTATTTT
- | 13 | TRBJ2-7 | TRBV7-9 | once | CASDSTNTYEQYF | TGTGCCAGCGACTCGACCAATACCTACGAGCAGTACTTC
TRBD1 | 14 | TRBJ1-1 | TRBV7-9 | - | CASSYGQGGTEAFF | TGTGCCAGCAGCTACGGACAGGGCGGCACTGAAGCTTTCTTT
- | 13 | TRBJ2-1 | TRBV27 | - | CASRGRISDEQFF | TGTGCCAGCAGGGGGAGAATCAGCGATGAGCAGTTCTTC
TRBD2 | 16 | TRBJ2-1 | TRBV5-3 | - | CARSLARLASYNEQFF | TGTGCCAGAAGCTTGGCCCGACTAGCTTCCTACAATGAGCAGTTCTTC
TRBD2 | 15 | TRBJ2-5 | TRBV9 | - | CASSGIAGGQETQYF | TGTGCCAGCAGCGGCATAGCGGGAGGGCAAGAGACCCAGTACTTC
- | 15 | TRBJ1-2 | TRBV4-1 | - | CASSQQRHMMEGYTF | TGCGCCAGCAGCCAACAACGACACATGATGGAGGGCTACACCTTC
- | 11 | TRBJ2-1 | TRBV6-4 | - | CASSDSHEQFF | TGTGCCAGCAGTGACTCCCATGAGCAGTTCTTC